These 8 T cell receptor beta chains share one sample of origin, sequenced in a study of blood T cell repertoires in COVID-19. Data came from immunoSEQ multiplex PCR; TCRdb stores just in-frame clones and leaves some out. This sample yields approximately 50,000 clones, of which roughly nine tenths are seen a single time; approximately 30% belongs to the top ten. Sequenced: peripheral blood. These receptor sequences come from an elderly woman with acute or convalescent COVID-19.

V and J are TRBV25-1 and TRBJ1-1, with D possibly TRBD1 on 6 matching bases. Per germline, CDR1 MGHDK and CDR2 SYGVNS. The V and J ends lost 5 bases and 0 bases respectively, with 13 bases between them. This CDR3 comprises 15 residues. CDR3 residues: CASSRAGDMNTEAFF. In nucleotides, the CDR3 is TGTGCCAGCAGTAGGGCAGGGGACATGAACACTGAAGCTTTCTTT.

The rearrangement uses TRBV28 and TRBJ2-5; 11 positions match TRBD2. The V segment lost 6 bases and the J segment 5 bases; nucleotides outside the gene matches: 17. Germline V lookup: CDR1 MDHEN, CDR2 SYDVKM. The CDR3 runs 18 residues. The CDR3 sequence: CASSPRVAGGPGLETQYF. The DNA for the CDR3 is TGTGCCAGCAGCCCGCGGGTAGCGGGGGGGCCAGGTTTGGAGACCCAGTACTTC.

This rearrangement joins TRBV18 to TRBJ1-5; 7 bases fit TRBD1. The CDR3 extends over 15 amino acids. Germline V CDR1 and CDR2: KGHSH, LQKENI. The trim removed 0 bases at V and 1 base at J, leaving 0 bases unmatched. The CDR3 loop reads CASSPPTGSNQPQHF. The DNA for the CDR3 is TGTGCCAGCTCACCACCGACAGGGAGCAATCAGCCCCAGCATTTT.

The rearrangement uses TRBV11-1 and TRBJ2-5; TRBD2 aligns across 9 bases. The CDR3 spans 16 residues. The V segment lost 2 bases and the J segment 2 bases; nucleotides outside the gene matches: 6. CDR1 and CDR2 (germline): SGHAT, FQDESV (reference sequence). The CDR3 spells CASSLFAGGQQETQYF. The CDR3 DNA sequence: TGTGCCAGCAGCTTATTCGCGGGGGGGCAGCAAGAGACCCAGTACTTC.

The chain uses TRBV27 and TRBJ2-3; 11 positions agree with TRBD2. This CDR3 comprises 17 residues. Trimming cost V 2 bases and J 4 bases; bases outside gene matches: 8. CDR1 is MNHEY, CDR2 SMNVEV, per germline (reference sequence). CDR3 residues: CASSLVAGGSSPDTQYF. The CDR3 nucleotides read TGTGCCAGCAGTTTAGTAGCGGGGGGGTCATCCCCAGATACGCAGTATTTT.

The chain recombines TRBV12-3 or TRBV12-4 with TRBJ1-1; D is possibly TRBD1 (6 bases). The V end lost 3 bases, the J end lost 1 base, and 6 bases lay between the germline ends. The CDR3 is 13 residues long. CDR3 region: CASSLGQNTEAFF. The DNA for the CDR3 is TGTGCCAGCAGTTTGGGACAGAACACTGAAGCTTTCTTT.

This chain links TRBV2 with TRBJ1-2, with D unclear. This CDR3 comprises 13 residues. Germline CDR1 SNHLY, CDR2 FYNNEI. Trimming shortened V by 5 bases and J by 8 bases, and 15 bases separated the two germline ends. The CDR3 here is CASSPTVPWGYTF. The CDR3 nucleotides are TGTGCCAGCAGTCCTACCGTCCCTTGGGGCTACACCTTC.

The chain combines TRBV5-1 with TRBJ2-2, with a possible D match to TRBD2 (6 bases). The CDR3 runs to 14 residues. The germline V gene has CDR1 SGHRS and CDR2 YFSETQ. The V and J ends lost 5 bases and 0 bases respectively, with 8 bases between them. CDR3 region: CASRGGANTGELFF. In DNA form, the CDR3 reads TGCGCCAGCAGGGGGGGTGCGAACACCGGGGAGCTGTTTTTT.